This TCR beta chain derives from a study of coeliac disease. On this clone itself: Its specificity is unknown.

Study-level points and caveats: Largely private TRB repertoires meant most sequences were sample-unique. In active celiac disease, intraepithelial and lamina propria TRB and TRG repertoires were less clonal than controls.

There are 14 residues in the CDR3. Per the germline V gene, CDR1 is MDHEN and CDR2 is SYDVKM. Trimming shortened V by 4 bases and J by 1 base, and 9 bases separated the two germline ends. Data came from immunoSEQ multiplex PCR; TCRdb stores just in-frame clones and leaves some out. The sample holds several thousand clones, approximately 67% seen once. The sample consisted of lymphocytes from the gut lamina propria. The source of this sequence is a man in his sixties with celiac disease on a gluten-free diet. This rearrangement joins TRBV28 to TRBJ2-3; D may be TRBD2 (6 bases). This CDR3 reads CASSSGTRTDTQYF. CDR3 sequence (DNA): TGTGCCAGCAGTTCCGGGACTCGCACAGATACGCAGTATTTT.